Below are 9 T cell receptor beta chains sequenced from a single sample in a study of molecular identifiers for immune sequencing clone quantification. TCRdb reanalysed the PCR reads using MiXCR and keeps one entry per CDR3 protein. This table has roughly 65,000 distinct CDR3 sequences, around a sixth appearing once. Sequencing was done on a sample of naive CD8+ T cells from blood, with Jurkat cell RNA spiked in. Subset described: FACS-sorted CD8+CD4-CCR7+CD45RA+ naive T cells. These receptors were taken from a human donor in good health. Some libraries in this study had Jurkat cell RNA spiked in.

This clonotype was detected many times. The rearrangement joins TRBV7-7 to TRBJ1-6; D gene ambiguous. Germline V gives CDR1 SSHAT, CDR2 FNYEAQ (reference sequence). The CDR3 loop spans 14 amino acids. V was trimmed by 10 bases and J by 6 bases, leaving 16 bases between them. CDR3 sequence: CATPLEGSNSPLHF. The CDR3 nucleotides read TGTGCCACCCCCCTGGAAGGGTCTAATTCACCCCTCCACTTT.

This clonotype was picked up one time. A much larger clone sits a single nucleotide away, making a read error possible. The V call is TRBV4-2, the J call TRBJ2-5; tentative D call: TRBD2 (6 bases). CDR1 and CDR2 from the germline V gene are LGHNA and YNFKEQ. The length of the CDR3 is 13 residues. Trimming removed 5 bases from V and 9 bases from J, with 16 bases in between. The DNA for the CDR3 is TGTGCCAGCAGCGAAGCAGGAGGGGAGTCCCAGTACTTC. This gives the protein CASSEAGGESQYF.

With regard to this clonotype: A much larger clone differs from this one at a single base, so this may be a read error. This chain connects TRBV3-1 to TRBJ2-7, with 13 bases lining up with TRBD2. In germline, CDR1 is LGHDT, CDR2 YNNKEL (reference sequence). The CDR3 loop spans 16 amino acids. CDR3 loop: CASSHSGLAGVYERYF. CDR3 nucleotides: TGTGCCAGCAGCCACAGCGGACTAGCGGGAGTCTACGAGCGGTACTTC.

This clonotype appeared many times. The chain couples TRBV14 to TRBJ2-7; 7 bases map to TRBD1. The trim removed 0 bases at V and 0 bases at J, leaving 2 bases unmatched. CDR3 size: 15 residues. Germline V gene data show CDR1 as SGHDN and CDR2 as FVKESK. CDR3 amino acids: CASSQEGTASYEQYF. The CDR3 nucleotides read TGTGCCAGCAGCCAAGAAGGGACAGCCTCCTACGAGCAGTACTTC.

This clonotype was recorded many times. This chain links TRBV2 with TRBJ2-2; D is perhaps TRBD2 (6 bases). V lost 4 bases to trimming and J lost 1 base, with 25 bases between them. CDR1 and CDR2 (germline): SNHLY, FYNNEI. The length of the CDR3 is 20 residues. For the CDR3, the DNA is TGTGCCAGCAGTGCGTTCGGGAGCCCCGGGGCACATGTGAACACCGGGGAGCTGTTTTTT. It specifies CASSAFGSPGAHVNTGELFF. The complete variable domain, with remaining parts taken from reference TRBV2 and TRBJ2-2, reads EPEVTQTPSHQVTQMGQEVILRCVPISNHLYFYWYRQILGQKVEFLVSFYNNEISEKSEIFDDQFSVERPDGSNFTLKIRSTKLEDSAMYFCASSAFGSPGAHVNTGELFFGEGSRLTVL.

Concerning this clonotype itself: Being one base from a much bigger clone, this may be a read error. Likely a read error: the CDR3 ends without its conserved phenylalanine or tryptophan. The V gene is TRBV12-5, the J gene TRBJ1-1; unclear D gene. CDR1 and CDR2 from the germline V gene are LGHNT and FRNRAP. V was pared by 5 bases and J by 0 bases, with 13 bases between. The CDR3 has 15 amino acids. CDR3 bases: TGTGCTAGTGGTCGATTGGAGGGCCTGAACACTGAAGCTTTCCTT. Its translation is CASGRLEGLNTEAFL.

This clonotype was detected many times. The rearrangement links TRBV29-1 to TRBJ2-1; 7 bases match TRBD1. Per germline, CDR1 SQVTM and CDR2 ANQGSEA. The trim removed 7 bases at V and 4 bases at J, leaving 10 bases unmatched. This CDR3 spans 14 amino acids. The CDR3 nucleotides read TGCAGCGGCCGGACAGGAGAAAGTTACAATGAGCAGTTCTTC. This translates into CSGRTGESYNEQFF.

The rearrangement uses TRBV7-9 and TRBJ2-7, with 13 bases fitting TRBD2. Germline V CDR1 and CDR2: SEHNR, FQNEAQ (reference sequence). The CDR3 length is 16 residues. Losses at the gene ends were 4 bases for V and 4 bases for J; bases not matched to a gene: 7. The CDR3 DNA follows: TGTGCCAGCAGCTCAGAACGACTAGCGGGAGGTTACGAGCAGTACTTC. It specifies CASSSERLAGGYEQYF.

In its sample, this clonotype was seen many times. This sequence joins TRBV7-9 and TRBJ2-2, with 12 bases fitting TRBD1. With 5 bases clipped from V and 4 bases from J, the junction kept 5 bases outside the gene matches. The germline gives CDR1 SEHNR, CDR2 FQNEAQ (reference sequence). The CDR3 length is 16 residues. CDR3 sequence: CASSPGTGGTTGELFF. The CDR3 DNA follows: TGTGCCAGCAGCCCCGGGACAGGGGGCACCACCGGGGAGCTGTTTTTT.